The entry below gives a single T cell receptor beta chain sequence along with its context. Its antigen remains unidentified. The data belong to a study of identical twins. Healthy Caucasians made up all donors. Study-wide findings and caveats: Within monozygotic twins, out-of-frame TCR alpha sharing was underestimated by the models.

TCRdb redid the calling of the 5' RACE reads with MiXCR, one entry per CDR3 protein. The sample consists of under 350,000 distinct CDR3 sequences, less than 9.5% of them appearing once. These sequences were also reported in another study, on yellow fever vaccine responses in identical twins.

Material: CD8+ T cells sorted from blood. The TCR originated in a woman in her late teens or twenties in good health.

CDR3: CASSQEGPGTINIQYF. As DNA, the CDR3 is TGCGCCAGCAGCCAAGAGGGGCCCGGGACAATAAACATTCAGTACTTC. The chain combines TRBV4-1 with TRBJ2-4, with D possibly matching TRBD1 (6 bases). The CDR3 extends over 16 amino acids. CDR1 and CDR2 from the germline V gene are MGHRA and YSYEKL. V dropped 0 bases and J dropped 6 bases, with 15 bases sitting between them.